This T cell receptor beta chain was sequenced for a study of radiation and T cells in renal cell carcinoma. This clone has only a few counts. Its antigen is as yet unknown. Regarding the study as a whole: Without pretreatment biopsies, baseline tumor clonotype presence was undetermined. Top tumor clonotypes rose in blood 2 weeks post-radiation, then contracted.

Sample time point: blood 2 weeks post-SBRT. The treatment: 15 Gy SBRT to primary tumor, nephrectomy 4 weeks later. The repertoire was sequenced with immunoSEQ multiplex PCR; TCRdb's copy has only in-frame clones and lacks some. Of around 75,000 clones in the sample, around 76% are singletons; the top ten hold roughly 6.3%. Germline CDR1 is LNHDA and CDR2 is SQIVND (reference sequence). The CDR3 loop spans 12 amino acids. Trimming pared 7 bases from V and 4 bases from J, leaving 7 bases between. This TCR was recovered from a man between 60 and 70 years old with renal cell carcinoma. This specimen was blood, taken from a patient whose treatment included radiotherapy and nephrectomy. This chain uses TRBV19 with TRBJ1-4; D gene unclear. The CDR3 DNA reads TGTGCCAGTAATGACCTTAATGAAAAACTGTTTTTT. This codes for CASNDLNEKLFF.